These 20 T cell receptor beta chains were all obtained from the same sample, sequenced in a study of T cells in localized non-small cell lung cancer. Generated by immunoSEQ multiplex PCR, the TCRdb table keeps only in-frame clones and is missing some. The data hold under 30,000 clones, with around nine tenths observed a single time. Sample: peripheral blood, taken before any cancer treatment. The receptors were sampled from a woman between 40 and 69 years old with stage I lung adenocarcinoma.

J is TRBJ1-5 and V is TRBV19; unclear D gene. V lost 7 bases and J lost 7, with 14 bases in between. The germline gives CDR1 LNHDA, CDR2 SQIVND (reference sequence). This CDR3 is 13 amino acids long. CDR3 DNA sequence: TGTGCCAGTACTCTTGGATCGTGGCAGCCCCAGCATTTT. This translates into CASTLGSWQPQHF.

CDR3 bases: TGTGCCAGCAGTTTCCTGACAGGGGGGTACACCGGGGAGCTGTTTTTT. Translating gives CASSFLTGGYTGELFF. The chain couples TRBV28 to TRBJ2-2, with 9 bases aligning to TRBD1. V lost 3 bases to trimming and J lost 3 bases; unmatched junction nucleotides: 5. This CDR3 contains 16 residues. CDR1 and CDR2 (germline): MDHEN, SYDVKM.

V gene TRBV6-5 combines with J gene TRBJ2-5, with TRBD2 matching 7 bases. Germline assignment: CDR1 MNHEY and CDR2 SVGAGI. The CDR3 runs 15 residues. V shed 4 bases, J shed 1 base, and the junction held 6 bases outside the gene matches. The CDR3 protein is CASSLGGGFQETQYF. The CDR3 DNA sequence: TGTGCCAGCAGTTTGGGGGGAGGGTTCCAAGAGACCCAGTACTTC.

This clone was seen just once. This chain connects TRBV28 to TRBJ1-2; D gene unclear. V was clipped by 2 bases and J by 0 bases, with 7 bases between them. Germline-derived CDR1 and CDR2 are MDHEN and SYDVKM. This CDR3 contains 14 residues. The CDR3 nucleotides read TGTGCCAGCAGTTTAAGGCCAGCTAACTATGGCTACACCTTC. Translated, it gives CASSLRPANYGYTF.

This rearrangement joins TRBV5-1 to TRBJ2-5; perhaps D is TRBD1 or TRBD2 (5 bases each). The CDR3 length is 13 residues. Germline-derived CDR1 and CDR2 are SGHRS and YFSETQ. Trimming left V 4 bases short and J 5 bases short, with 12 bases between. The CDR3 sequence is CASSPPGAETQYF. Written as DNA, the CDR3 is TGCGCCAGCAGCCCCCCCGGGGCGGAGACCCAGTACTTC. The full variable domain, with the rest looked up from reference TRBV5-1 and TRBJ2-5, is KAGVTQTPRYLIKTRGQQVTLSCSPISGHRSVSWYQQTPGQGLQFLFEYFSETQRNKGNFPGRFSGRQFSNSRSEMNVSTLELGDSALYLCASSPPGAETQYFGPGTRLLVL.

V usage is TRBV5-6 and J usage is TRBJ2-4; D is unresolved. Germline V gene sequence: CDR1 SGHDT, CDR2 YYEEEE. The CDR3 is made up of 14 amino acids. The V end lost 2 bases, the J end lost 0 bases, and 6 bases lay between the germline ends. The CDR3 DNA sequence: TGTGCCAGCAGCTTCCGACTAGCCAAAAACATTCAGTACTTC. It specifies CASSFRLAKNIQYF. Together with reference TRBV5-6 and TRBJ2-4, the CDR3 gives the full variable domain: DAGVTQSPTHLIKTRGQQVTLRCSPKSGHDTVSWYQQALGQGPQFIFQYYEEEERQRGNFPDRFSGHQFPNYSSELNVNALLLGDSALYLCASSFRLAKNIQYFGAGTRLSVL.

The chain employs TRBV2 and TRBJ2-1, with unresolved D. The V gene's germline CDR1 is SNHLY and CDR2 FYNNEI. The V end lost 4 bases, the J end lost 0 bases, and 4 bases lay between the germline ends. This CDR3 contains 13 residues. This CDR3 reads CASSVISYNEQFF. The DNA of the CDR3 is TGTGCCAGCAGTGTGATCTCCTACAATGAGCAGTTCTTC.

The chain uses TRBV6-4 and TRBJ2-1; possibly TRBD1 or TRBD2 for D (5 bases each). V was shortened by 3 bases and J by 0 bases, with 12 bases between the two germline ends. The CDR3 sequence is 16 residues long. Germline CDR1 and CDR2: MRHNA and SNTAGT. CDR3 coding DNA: TGTGCCAGCAGTGAAAGGGACCCGAGCTCCTACAATGAGCAGTTCTTC. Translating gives CASSERDPSSYNEQFF.

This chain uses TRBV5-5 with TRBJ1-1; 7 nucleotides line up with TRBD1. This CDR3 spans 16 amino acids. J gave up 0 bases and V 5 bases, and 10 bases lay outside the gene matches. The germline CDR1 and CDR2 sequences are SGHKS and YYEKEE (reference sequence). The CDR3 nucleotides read TGTGCCAGCAGATCTGACAGGGCTGCCATGAACACTGAAGCTTTCTTT. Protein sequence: CASRSDRAAMNTEAFF. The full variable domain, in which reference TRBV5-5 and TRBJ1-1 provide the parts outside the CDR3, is DAGVTQSPTHLIKTRGQQVTLRCSPISGHKSVSWYQQVLGQGPQFIFQYYEKEERGRGNFPDRFSARQFPNYSSELNVNALLLGDSALYLCASRSDRAAMNTEAFFGQGTRLTVV.

The CDR3 loop is CASNLGSGRGNEQFF. CDR3 DNA: TGTGCCAGCAACTTAGGTAGCGGGAGGGGCAATGAGCAGTTCTTC. The chain is built from TRBV5-4 and TRBJ2-1, with 11 bases that match TRBD2. This CDR3 has 15 residues. V shed 6 bases, J shed 6 bases, and the junction held 8 bases outside the gene matches. Germline CDR1 and CDR2: SGHNT and YYREEE (reference sequence).

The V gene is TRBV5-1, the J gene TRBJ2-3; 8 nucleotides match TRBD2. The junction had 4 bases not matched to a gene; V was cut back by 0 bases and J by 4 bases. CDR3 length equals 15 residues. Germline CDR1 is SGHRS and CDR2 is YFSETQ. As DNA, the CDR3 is TGCGCCAGCAGCTTGGCGGGAGGGTGGGCAGATACGCAGTATTTT. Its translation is CASSLAGGWADTQYF.

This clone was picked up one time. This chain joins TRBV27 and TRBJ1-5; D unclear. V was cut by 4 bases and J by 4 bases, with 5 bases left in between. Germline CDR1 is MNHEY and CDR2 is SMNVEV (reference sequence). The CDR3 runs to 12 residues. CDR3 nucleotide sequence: TGTGCCAGCAGTTCACAGAATCAGCCCCAGCATTTT. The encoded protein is CASSSQNQPQHF.

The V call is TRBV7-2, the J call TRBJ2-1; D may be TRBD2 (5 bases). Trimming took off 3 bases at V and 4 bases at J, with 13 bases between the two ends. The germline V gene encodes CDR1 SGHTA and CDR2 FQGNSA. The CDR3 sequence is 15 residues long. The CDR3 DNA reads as TGTGCCAGCAGCTTGGACTTCTCTCGTTACAATGAGCAGTTCTTC. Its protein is CASSLDFSRYNEQFF. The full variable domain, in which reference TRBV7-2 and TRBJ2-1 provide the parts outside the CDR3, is GAGVSQSPSNKVTEKGKDVELRCDPISGHTALYWYRQSLGQGLEFLIYFQGNSAPDKSGLPSDRFSAERTGGSVSTLTIQRTQQEDSAVYLCASSLDFSRYNEQFFGPGTRLTVL.

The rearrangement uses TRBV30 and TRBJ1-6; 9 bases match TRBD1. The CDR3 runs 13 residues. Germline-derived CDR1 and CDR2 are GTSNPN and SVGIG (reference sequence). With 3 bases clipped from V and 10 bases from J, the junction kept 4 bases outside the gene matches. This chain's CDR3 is CAWSGQGRSPLHF. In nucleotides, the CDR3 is TGTGCCTGGAGCGGACAGGGGCGGTCACCCCTCCACTTT.

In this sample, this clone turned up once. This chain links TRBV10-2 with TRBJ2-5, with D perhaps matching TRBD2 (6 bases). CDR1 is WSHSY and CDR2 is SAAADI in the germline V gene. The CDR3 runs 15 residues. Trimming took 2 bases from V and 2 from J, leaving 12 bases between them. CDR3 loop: CASSEPAGTQETQYF. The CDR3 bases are TGCGCCAGCAGTGAGCCGGCGGGAACGCAAGAGACCCAGTACTTC.

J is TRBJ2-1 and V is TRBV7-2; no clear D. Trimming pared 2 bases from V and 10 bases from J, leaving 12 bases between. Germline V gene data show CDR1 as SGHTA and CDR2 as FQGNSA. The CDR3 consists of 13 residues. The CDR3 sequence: CASSLNGEDEQFF. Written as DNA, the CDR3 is TGTGCCAGCAGCTTAAACGGAGAGGACGAGCAGTTCTTC.

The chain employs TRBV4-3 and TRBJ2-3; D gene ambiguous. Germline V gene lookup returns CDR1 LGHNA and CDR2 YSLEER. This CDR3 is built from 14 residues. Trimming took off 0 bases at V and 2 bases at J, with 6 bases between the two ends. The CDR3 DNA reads TGCGCCAGCAGCCAAGATGCTCACACAGATACGCAGTATTTT. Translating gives CASSQDAHTDTQYF.

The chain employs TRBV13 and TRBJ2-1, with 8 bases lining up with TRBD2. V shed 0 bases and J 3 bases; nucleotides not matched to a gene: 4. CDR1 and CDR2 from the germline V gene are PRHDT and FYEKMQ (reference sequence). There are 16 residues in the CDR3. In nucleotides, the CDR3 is TGTGCCAGCAGCTTAGGCCCAGCGGGAGACTACAATGAGCAGTTCTTC. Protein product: CASSLGPAGDYNEQFF. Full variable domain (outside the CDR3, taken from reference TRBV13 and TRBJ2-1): AAGVIQSPRHLIKEKRETATLKCYPIPRHDTVYWYQQGPGQDPQFLISFYEKMQSDKGSIPDRFSAQQFSDYHSELNMSSLELGDSALYFCASSLGPAGDYNEQFFGPGTRLTVL.

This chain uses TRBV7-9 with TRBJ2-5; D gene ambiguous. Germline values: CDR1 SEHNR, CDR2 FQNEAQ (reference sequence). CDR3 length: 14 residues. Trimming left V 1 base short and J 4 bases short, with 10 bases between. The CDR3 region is CASSLEVSGETQYF. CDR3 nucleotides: TGTGCCAGCAGCTTAGAGGTCAGTGGAGAGACCCAGTACTTC.

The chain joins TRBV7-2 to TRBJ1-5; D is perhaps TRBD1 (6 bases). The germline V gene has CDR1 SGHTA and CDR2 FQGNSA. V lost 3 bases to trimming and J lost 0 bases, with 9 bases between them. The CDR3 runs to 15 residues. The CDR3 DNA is TGTGCCAGCAGCTTCCAGGGGCTTAGCAATCAGCCCCAGCATTTT. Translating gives CASSFQGLSNQPQHF.